This is a list of T cell receptor beta chains from one sample in a study of response to subunit inactivated influenza vaccine. TCRdb called the RT-PCR reads again in MiXCR, with one record for every CDR3 protein. The sample contains 150,000 to 200,000 distinct CDR3 sequences, approximately 11% of which appear only once. The sequencing used non-naive T cells sorted from PBMCs, collected 45 days after vaccination. The receptor source for this set is a man between 50 and 59 years old who received an inactivated influenza vaccine. Both conserved end residues are part of each CDR3. The D gene is left open where the match is weak. For some rows the clone size is stated as once, few or many, or as a class when expanded; others skip it.

clone_size,d_call,v_call,j_call,cdr3_aa,cdr3_nt
many,TRBD1,TRBV10-3,TRBJ2-7,CAIRDPGQGNEQYF,TGTGCCATCAGGGATCCGGGACAGGGTAACGAGCAGTACTTC
many,-,TRBV29-1,TRBJ2-1,CSVLQGSSYNEQFF,TGCAGCGTTCTGCAGGGAAGCTCCTACAATGAGCAGTTCTTC
few,TRBD1,TRBV30,TRBJ2-5,CAWSKGQGRQETQYF,TGTGCCTGGAGTAAGGGACAGGGGAGGCAAGAGACCCAGTACTTC
few,-,TRBV3-1,TRBJ2-1,CASSQRMGSSYNEQFF,TGTGCCAGCAGCCAAAGGATGGGTAGCTCCTACAATGAGCAGTTCTTC
-,-,TRBV6-2/TRBV6-3,TRBJ2-7,CASSYSGVDEQYF,TGTGCCAGCAGTTACTCAGGGGTTGACGAGCAGTACTTC
-,TRBD2,TRBV7-2,TRBJ2-1,CASSYSSAGYNEQFF,TGTGCCAGCAGCTATTCCTCAGCGGGATACAATGAGCAGTTCTTC
-,-,TRBV10-3,TRBJ2-3,CAITRSGDTDTQYF,TGTGCCATCACCCGGTCGGGGGACACAGATACGCAGTATTTT
few,-,TRBV12-3/TRBV12-4,TRBJ2-2,CASSLWLRSGPNTGELFF,TGTGCCAGCAGTTTATGGCTTAGGAGCGGACCGAACACCGGGGAGCTGTTTTTT
many,-,TRBV5-1,TRBJ1-2,CASSPWGASQHTYGYTF,TGCGCCAGCAGCCCCTGGGGTGCCAGCCAACACACCTATGGCTACACCTTC
few,-,TRBV7-2,TRBJ2-4,CASSHQQGAGIQYF,TGTGCCAGCAGCCACCAACAGGGTGCGGGCATTCAGTACTTC
many,TRBD1,TRBV20-1,TRBJ1-5,CSARDRGQPQHF,TGCAGTGCAAGGGACAGAGGGCAGCCCCAGCATTTT
few,-,TRBV20-1,TRBJ2-1,CSARAGRGPYNEQFF,TGCAGTGCTAGAGCAGGGCGGGGACCATACAATGAGCAGTTCTTC
-,-,TRBV4-1,TRBJ1-6,CASSVSGSSYNSPLHF,TGCGCCAGCAGCGTTTCCGGGAGCTCCTATAATTCACCCCTCCACTTT
few,TRBD2,TRBV6-1,TRBJ2-1,CASSEFGGSHYNNEQFF,TGTGCCAGCAGTGAATTTGGCGGGAGCCACTACAACAATGAGCAGTTCTTC
few,TRBD1,TRBV2,TRBJ2-5,CASRSGTGGQETQYF,TGTGCCAGCAGATCCGGGACAGGGGGACAAGAGACCCAGTACTTC